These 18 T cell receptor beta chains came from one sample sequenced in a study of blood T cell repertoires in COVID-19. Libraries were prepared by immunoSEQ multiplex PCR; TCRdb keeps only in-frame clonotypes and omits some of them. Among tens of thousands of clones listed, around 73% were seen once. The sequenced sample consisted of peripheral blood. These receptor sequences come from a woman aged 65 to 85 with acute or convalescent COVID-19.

For the CDR3, the DNA is TGTGCCAGCTCACCACCGTTCGGACAGGGATACGAGCAGTACTTC. Translation: CASSPPFGQGYEQYF. V is TRBV18 and J is TRBJ2-7; 8 nucleotides match TRBD1. With 0 bases clipped from V and 4 bases from J, the junction kept 5 bases outside the gene matches. The CDR3 runs 15 residues. Germline CDR1 KGHSH, CDR2 LQKENI. Full variable domain (outside the CDR3, taken from reference TRBV18 and TRBJ2-7): NAGVMQNPRHLVRRRGQEARLRCSPMKGHSHVYWYRQLPEEGLKFMVYLQKENIIDESGMPKERFSAEFPKEGPSILRIQQVVRGDSAAYFCASSPPFGQGYEQYFGPGTRLTVT.

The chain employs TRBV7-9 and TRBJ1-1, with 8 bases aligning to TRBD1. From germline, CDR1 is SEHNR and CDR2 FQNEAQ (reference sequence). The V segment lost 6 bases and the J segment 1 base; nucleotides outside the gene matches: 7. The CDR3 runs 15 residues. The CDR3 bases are TGTGCCAGCAGTCCCTACAGGGGGGGGAACACTGAAGCTTTCTTT. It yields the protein CASSPYRGGNTEAFF.

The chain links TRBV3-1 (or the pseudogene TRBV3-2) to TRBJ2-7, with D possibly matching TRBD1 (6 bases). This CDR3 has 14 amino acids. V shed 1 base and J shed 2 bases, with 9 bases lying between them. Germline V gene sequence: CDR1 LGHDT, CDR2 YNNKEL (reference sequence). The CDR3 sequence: CASSQGTATYEQYF. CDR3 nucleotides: TGTGCCAGCAGCCAAGGGACAGCCACCTACGAGCAGTACTTC.

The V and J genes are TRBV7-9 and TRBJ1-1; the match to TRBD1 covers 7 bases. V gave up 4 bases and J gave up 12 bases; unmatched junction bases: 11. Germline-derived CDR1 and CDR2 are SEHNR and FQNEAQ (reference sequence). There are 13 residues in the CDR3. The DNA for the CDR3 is TGTGCCAGCAGCTCCAACACACAGGGGTTGTCTTTCTTT. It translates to CASSSNTQGLSFF.

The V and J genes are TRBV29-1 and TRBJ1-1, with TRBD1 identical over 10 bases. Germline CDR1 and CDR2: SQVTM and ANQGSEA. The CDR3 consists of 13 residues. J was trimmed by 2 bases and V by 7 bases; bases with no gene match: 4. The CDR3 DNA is TGCAGCGGCGCGACAGGGGGCAACACTGAAGCTTTCTTT. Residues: CSGATGGNTEAFF.

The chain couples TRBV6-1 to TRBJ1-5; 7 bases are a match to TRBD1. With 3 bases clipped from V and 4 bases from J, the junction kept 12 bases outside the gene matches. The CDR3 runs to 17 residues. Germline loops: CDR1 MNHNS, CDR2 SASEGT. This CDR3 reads CASSEFSGTASNQPQHF. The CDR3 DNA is TGTGCCAGCAGTGAGTTTTCCGGGACAGCCTCTAATCAGCCCCAGCATTTT.

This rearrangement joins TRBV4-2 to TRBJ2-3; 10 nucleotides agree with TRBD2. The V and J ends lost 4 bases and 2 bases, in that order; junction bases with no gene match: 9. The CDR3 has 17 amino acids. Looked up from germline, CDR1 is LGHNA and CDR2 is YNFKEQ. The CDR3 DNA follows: TGTGCCAGCAGCCCGAGGGTAGCGGGGGGATCCACAGATACGCAGTATTTT. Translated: CASSPRVAGGSTDTQYF.

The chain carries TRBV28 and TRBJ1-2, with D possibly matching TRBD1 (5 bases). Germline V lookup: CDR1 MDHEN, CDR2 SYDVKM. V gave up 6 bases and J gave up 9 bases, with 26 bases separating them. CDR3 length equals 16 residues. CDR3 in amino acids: CASSRYGDGGLGSYTF. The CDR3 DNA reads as TGTGCCAGCAGCCGGTATGGGGACGGGGGTTTGGGAAGCTACACCTTC.

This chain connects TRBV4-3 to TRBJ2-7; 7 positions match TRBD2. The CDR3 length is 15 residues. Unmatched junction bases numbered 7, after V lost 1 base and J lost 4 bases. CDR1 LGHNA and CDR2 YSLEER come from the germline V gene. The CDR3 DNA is TGCGCCAGCAGCCAAGCCGGGGGGTTCAATTACGAGCAGTACTTC. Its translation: CASSQAGGFNYEQYF.

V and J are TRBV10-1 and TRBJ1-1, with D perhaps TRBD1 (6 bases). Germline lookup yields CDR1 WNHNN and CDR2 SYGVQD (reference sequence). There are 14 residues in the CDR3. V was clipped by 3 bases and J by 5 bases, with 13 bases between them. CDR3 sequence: CASSDGGAWTEAFF. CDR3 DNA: TGCGCCAGCAGTGATGGGGGGGCCTGGACTGAAGCTTTCTTT.

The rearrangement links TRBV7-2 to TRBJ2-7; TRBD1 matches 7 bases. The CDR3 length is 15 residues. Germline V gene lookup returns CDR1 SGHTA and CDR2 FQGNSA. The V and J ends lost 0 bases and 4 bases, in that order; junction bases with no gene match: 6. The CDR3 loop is CASSLAPGQLYEQYF. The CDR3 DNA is TGTGCCAGCAGCTTAGCGCCGGGACAGCTTTACGAGCAGTACTTC. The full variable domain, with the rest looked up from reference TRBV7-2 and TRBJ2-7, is GAGVSQSPSNKVTEKGKDVELRCDPISGHTALYWYRQSLGQGLEFLIYFQGNSAPDKSGLPSDRFSAERTGGSVSTLTIQRTQQEDSAVYLCASSLAPGQLYEQYFGPGTRLTVT.

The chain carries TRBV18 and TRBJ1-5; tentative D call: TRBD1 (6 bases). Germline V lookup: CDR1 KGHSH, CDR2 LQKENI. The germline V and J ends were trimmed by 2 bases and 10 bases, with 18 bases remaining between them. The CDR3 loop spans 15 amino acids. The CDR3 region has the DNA TGTGCCAGCTCACCAGGACAGCTAGACACGCATCCCCAGCATTTT. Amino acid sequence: CASSPGQLDTHPQHF.

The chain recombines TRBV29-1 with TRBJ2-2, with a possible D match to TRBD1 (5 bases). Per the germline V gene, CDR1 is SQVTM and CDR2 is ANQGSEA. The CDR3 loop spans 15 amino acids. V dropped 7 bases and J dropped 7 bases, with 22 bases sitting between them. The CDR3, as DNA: TGCAGCGCTTCAAACAAGGGGTGGTTGAGCGGGGAGCTGTTTTTT. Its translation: CSASNKGWLSGELFF.

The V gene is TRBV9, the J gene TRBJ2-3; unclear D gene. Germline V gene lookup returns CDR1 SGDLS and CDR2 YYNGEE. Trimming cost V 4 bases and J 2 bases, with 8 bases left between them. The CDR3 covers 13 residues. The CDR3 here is CASSPGPTDTQYF. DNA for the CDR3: TGTGCCAGCAGCCCAGGCCCCACAGATACGCAGTATTTT.

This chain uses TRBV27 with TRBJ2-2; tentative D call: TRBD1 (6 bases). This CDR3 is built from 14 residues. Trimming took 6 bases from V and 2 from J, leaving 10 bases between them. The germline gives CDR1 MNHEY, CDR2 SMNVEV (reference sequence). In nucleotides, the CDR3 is TGTGCCAGCAGAACACAGGGTAACACCGGGGAGCTGTTTTTT. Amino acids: CASRTQGNTGELFF.

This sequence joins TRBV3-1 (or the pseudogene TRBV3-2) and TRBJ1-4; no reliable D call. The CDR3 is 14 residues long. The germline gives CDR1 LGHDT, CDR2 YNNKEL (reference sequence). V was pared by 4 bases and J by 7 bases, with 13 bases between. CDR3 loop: CASSPQRRSEKLFF. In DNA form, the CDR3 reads TGTGCCAGCAGCCCCCAGAGGAGGAGTGAAAAACTGTTTTTT.

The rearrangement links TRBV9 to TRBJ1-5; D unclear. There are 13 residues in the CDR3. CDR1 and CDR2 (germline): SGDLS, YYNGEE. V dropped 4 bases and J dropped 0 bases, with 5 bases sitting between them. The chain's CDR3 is CASSPNSNQPQHF. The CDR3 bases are TGTGCCAGCAGCCCTAATAGCAATCAGCCCCAGCATTTT.

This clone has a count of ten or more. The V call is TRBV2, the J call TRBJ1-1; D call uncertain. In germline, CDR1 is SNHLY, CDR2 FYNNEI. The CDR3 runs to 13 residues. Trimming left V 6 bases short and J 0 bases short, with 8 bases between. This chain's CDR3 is CASSSGMNTEAFF. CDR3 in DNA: TGTGCCAGCAGCTCGGGGATGAACACTGAAGCTTTCTTT.